The TCR beta chain described here comes from a study of T cells of healthy individuals. This clonotype appeared many times. V dropped 0 bases and J dropped 4 bases, with 16 bases sitting between them. This CDR3 region has 16 residues. Germline loops: CDR1 DFQATT, CDR2 SNEGSKA (reference sequence). TCRdb reprocessed the 5' RACE reads via MiXCR and lists one record per CDR3 protein. The repertoire includes over 95,000 distinct CDR3 sequences, approximately 16% of them detected once, and under 7.5% sits in the top ten. The V and J genes are TRBV20-1 and TRBJ1-5; a possible D gene is TRBD1 (5 bases). The sequence was collected from a human donor in good health. CDR3: CSAREGSGLGNQPQHF. CDR3 sequence (DNA): TGCAGTGCTAGAGAGGGATCAGGGTTGGGTAATCAGCCCCAGCATTTT.